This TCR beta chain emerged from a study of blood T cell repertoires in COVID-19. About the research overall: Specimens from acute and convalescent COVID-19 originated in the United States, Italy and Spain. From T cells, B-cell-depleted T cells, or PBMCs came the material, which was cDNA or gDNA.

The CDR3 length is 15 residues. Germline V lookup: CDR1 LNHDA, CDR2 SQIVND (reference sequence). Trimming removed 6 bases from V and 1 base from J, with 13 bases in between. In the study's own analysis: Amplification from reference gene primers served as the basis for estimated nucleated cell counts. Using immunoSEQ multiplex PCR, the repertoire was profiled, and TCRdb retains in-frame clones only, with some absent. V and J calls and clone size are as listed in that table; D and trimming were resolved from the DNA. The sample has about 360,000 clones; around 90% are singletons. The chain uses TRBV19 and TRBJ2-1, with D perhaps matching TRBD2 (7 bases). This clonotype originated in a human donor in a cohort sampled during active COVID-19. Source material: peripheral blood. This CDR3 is CASRMGGPSYNEQFF. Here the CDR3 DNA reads TGTGCCAGTAGAATGGGGGGGCCGTCCTACAATGAGCAGTTCTTC.